This T cell receptor beta chain came from a study of T cells after yellow fever vaccination. Overall study results and limits: Post-booster samples contained most primary-vaccination clones (around 95% CD4, roughly 88% CD8). Faster peaking, at day 5 versus 15, marked a secondary response that was weaker.

This clonotype was picked up a small number of times. Antigen: not known. CDR3 length: 16 amino acids. Germline V gives CDR1 SQVTM, CDR2 ANQGSEA. Unmatched junction bases numbered 10, after V lost 7 bases and J lost 4 bases. The TCR cDNA carried a universal primer site and UMIs from 5'RACE template switching. TCRdb analysed the 5' RACE reads with MiXCR anew, one entry per CDR3 protein. Among some 670,000 distinct CDR3 sequences listed, about 12% were seen once. The rearrangement joins TRBV29-1 to TRBJ2-2; TRBD2 matches at 12 bases. Sample: PBMCs, taken on the day of the yellow fever booster vaccination. This sequence originates from a young man who received the YFV17D yellow fever vaccine. The CDR3 DNA is TGCAGCGCCGGCTCTAGCGGGAGGGGTGGCACCGGGGAGCTGTTTTTT. It yields the protein CSAGSSGRGGTGELFF.